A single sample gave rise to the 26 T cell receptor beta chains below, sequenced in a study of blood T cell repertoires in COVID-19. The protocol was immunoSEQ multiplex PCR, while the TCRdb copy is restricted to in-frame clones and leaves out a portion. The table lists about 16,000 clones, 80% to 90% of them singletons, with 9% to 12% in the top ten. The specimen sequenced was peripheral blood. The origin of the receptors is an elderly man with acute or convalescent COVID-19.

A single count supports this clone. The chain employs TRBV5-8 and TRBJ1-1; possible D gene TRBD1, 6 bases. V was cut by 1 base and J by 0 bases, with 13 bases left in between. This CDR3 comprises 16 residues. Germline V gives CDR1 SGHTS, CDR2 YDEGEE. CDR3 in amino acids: CASSLSGAGVNTEAFF. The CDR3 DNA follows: TGTGCCAGCAGCTTGTCAGGGGCTGGGGTGAACACTGAAGCTTTCTTT.

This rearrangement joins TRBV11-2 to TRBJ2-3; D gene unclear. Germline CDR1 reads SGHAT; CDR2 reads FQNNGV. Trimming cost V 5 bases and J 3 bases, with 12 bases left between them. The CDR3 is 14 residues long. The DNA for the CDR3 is TGTGCCAGCAGCCTCACCGCGAGAACAGATACGCAGTATTTT. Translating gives CASSLTARTDTQYF.

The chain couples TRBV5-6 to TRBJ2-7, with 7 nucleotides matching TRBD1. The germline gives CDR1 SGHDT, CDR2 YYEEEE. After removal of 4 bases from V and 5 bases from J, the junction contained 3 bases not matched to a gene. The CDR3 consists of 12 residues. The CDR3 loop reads CASSGTGDEQYF. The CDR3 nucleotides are TGTGCCAGCAGCGGAACAGGGGACGAGCAGTACTTC.

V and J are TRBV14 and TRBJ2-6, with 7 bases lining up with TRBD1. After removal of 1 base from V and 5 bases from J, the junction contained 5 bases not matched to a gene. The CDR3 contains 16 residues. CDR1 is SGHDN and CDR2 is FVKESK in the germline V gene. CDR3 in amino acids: CASSQAYRGRANVLTF. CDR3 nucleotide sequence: TGTGCCAGCAGCCAAGCCTACAGGGGTCGGGCCAACGTCCTGACTTTC.

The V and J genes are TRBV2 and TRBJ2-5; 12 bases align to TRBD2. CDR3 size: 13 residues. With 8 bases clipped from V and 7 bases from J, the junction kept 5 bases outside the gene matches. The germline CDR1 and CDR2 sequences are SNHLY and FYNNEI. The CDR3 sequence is CASLAGGQGTQYF. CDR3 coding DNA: TGTGCCAGCCTAGCGGGGGGGCAGGGGACCCAGTACTTC.

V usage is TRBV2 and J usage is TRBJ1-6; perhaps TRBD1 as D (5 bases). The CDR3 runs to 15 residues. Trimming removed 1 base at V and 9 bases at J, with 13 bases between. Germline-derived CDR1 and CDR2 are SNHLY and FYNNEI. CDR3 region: CASSEEGGEGSPLHF. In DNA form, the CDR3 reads TGTGCCAGCAGTGAAGAGGGAGGGGAAGGTTCACCCCTCCACTTT.

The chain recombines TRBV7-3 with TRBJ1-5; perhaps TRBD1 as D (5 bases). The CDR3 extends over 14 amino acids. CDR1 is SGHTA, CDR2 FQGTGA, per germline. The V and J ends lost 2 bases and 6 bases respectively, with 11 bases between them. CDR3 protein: CASSLYQGLQPQHF. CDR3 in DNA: TGTGCCAGCAGCTTATATCAGGGACTTCAGCCCCAGCATTTT.

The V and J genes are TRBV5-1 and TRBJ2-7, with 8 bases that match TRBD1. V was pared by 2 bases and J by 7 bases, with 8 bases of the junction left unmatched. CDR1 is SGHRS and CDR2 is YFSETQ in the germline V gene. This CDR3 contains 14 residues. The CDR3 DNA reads TGCGCCAGCAGCTTCACATCGACAGGGGTAGAGCAGTACTTC. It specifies CASSFTSTGVEQYF.

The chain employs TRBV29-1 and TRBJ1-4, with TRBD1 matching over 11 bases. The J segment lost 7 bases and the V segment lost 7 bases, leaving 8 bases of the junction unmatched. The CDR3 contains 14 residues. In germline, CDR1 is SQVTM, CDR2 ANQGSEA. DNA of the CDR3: TGCAGCGCTTCTGAGGGGACAGGGGGTGAAAAACTGTTTTTT. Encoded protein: CSASEGTGGEKLFF. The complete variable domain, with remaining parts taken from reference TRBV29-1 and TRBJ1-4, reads SAVISQKPSRDICQRGTSLTIQCQVDSQVTMMFWYRQQPGQSLTLIATANQGSEATYESGFVIDKFPISRPNLTFSTLTVSNMSPEDSSIYLCSASEGTGGEKLFFGSGTQLSVL.

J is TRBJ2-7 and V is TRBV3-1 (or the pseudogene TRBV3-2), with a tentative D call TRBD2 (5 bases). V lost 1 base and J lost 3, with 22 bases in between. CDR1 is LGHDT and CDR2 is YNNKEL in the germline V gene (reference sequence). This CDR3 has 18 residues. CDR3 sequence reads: CASSQGTGSWRSSYEQYF. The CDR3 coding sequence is TGTGCCAGCAGCCAAGGGACTGGTAGTTGGCGGAGCAGCTACGAGCAGTACTTC.

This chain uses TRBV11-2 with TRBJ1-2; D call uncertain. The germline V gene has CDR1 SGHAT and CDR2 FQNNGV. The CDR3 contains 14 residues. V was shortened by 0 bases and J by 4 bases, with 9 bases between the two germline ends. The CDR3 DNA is TGTGCCAGCAGCTTAGACGGTGTCGGCTATGGCTACACCTTC. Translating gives CASSLDGVGYGYTF.

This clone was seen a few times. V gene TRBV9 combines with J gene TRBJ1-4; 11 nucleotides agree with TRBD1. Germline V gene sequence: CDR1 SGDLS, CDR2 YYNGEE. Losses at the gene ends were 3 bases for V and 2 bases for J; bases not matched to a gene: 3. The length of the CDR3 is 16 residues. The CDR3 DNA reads TGTGCCAGCAGCGGCGGACAGGGGGCCACTAATGAAAAACTGTTTTTT. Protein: CASSGGQGATNEKLFF.

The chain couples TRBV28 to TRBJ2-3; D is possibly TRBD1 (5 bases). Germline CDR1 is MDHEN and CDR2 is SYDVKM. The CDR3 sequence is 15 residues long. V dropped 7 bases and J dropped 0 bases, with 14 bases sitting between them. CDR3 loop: CASTRTSTSTDTQYF. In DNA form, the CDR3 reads TGTGCCAGCACCCGGACAAGTACTAGCACAGATACGCAGTATTTT.

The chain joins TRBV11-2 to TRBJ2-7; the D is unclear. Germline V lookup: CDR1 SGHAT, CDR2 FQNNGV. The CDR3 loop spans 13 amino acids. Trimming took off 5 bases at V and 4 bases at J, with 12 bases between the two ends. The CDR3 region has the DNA TGTGCCAGCAGCCTCCCGTGGCGGTACGAGCAGTACTTC. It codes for CASSLPWRYEQYF.

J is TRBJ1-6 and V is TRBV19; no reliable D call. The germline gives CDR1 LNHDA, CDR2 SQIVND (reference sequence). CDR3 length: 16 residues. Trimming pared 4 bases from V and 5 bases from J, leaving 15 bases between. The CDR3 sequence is CASSTAASNDNSPLHF. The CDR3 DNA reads TGTGCCAGTAGTACCGCCGCAAGCAATGATAATTCACCCCTCCACTTT.

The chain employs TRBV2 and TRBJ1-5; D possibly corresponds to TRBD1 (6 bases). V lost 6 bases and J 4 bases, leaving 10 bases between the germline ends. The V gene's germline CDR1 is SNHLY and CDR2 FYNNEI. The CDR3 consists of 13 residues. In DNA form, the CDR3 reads TGTGCCAGCAGATATACAGGGAATCAGCCCCAGCATTTT. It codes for CASRYTGNQPQHF.

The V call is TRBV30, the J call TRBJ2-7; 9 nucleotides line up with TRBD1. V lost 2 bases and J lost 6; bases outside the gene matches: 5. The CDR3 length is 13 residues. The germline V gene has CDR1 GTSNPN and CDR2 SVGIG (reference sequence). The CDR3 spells CAWSTGQGGEQYF. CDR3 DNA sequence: TGTGCCTGGAGTACGGGACAGGGTGGCGAGCAGTACTTC.

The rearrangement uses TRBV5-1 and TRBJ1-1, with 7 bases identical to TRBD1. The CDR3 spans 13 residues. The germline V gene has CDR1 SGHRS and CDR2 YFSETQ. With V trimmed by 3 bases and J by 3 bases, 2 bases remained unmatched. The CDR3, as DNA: TGCGCCAGCAGCTCTACAGGGGACACTGAAGCTTTCTTT. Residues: CASSSTGDTEAFF.

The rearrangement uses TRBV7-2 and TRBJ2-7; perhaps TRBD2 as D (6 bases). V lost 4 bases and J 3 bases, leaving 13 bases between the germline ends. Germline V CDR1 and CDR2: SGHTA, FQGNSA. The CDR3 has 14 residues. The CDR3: CASSSGVTDYEQYF. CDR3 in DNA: TGTGCCAGCAGCTCGGGGGTCACTGACTACGAGCAGTACTTC. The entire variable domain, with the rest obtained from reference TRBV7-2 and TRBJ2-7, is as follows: GAGVSQSPSNKVTEKGKDVELRCDPISGHTALYWYRQSLGQGLEFLIYFQGNSAPDKSGLPSDRFSAERTGGSVSTLTIQRTQQEDSAVYLCASSSGVTDYEQYFGPGTRLTVT.

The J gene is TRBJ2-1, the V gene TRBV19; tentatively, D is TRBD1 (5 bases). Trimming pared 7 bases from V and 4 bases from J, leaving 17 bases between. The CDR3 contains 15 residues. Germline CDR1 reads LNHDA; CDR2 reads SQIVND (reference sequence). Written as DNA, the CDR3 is TGTGCCAGTACCTCCCGGACACCCAGATACAATGAGCAGTTCTTC. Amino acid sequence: CASTSRTPRYNEQFF. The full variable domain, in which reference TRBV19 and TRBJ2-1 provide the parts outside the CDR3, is DGGITQSPKYLFRKEGQNVTLSCEQNLNHDAMYWYRQDPGQGLRLIYYSQIVNDFQKGDIAEGYSVSREKKESFPLTVTSAQKNPTAFYLCASTSRTPRYNEQFFGPGTRLTVL.

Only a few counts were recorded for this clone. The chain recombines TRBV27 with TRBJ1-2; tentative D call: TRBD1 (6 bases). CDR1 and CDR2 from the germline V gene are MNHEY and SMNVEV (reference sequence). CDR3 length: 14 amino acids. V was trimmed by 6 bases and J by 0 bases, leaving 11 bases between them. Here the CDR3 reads CASRKQGPNYGYTF. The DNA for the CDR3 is TGTGCCAGCAGGAAACAGGGACCTAACTATGGCTACACCTTC.

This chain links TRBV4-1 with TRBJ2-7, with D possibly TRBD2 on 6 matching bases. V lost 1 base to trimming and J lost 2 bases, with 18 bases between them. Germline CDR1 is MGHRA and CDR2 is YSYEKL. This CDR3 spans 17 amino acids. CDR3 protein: CASSQVYSGLAAYEQYF. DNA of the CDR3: TGCGCCAGCAGCCAAGTATATTCGGGACTGGCCGCCTACGAGCAGTACTTC.

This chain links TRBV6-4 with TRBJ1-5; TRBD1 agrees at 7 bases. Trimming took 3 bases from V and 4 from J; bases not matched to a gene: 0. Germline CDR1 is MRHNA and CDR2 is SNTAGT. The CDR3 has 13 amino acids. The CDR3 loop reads CASSEQGNQPQHF. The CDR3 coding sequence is TGTGCCAGCAGTGAACAGGGGAATCAGCCCCAGCATTTT.

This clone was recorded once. DNA of the CDR3: TGTGCCAGTAGTATATCGGGCAGGGGCAACAATCAGCCCCAGCATTTT. Protein: CASSISGRGNNQPQHF. The V call is TRBV19, the J call TRBJ1-5, with D possibly matching TRBD1 (6 bases). The V end lost 2 bases, the J end lost 3 bases, and 14 bases lay between the germline ends. Germline V gene sequence: CDR1 LNHDA, CDR2 SQIVND (reference sequence). The CDR3 spans 16 residues. Using reference TRBV19 and TRBJ1-5 for the parts outside the CDR3, the full variable domain is DGGITQSPKYLFRKEGQNVTLSCEQNLNHDAMYWYRQDPGQGLRLIYYSQIVNDFQKGDIAEGYSVSREKKESFPLTVTSAQKNPTAFYLCASSISGRGNNQPQHFGDGTRLSIL.

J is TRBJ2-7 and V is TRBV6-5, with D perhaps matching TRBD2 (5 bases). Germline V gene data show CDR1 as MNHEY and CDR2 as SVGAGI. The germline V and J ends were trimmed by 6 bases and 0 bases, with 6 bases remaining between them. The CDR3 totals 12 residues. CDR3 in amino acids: CASRGSSYEQYF. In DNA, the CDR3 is TGTGCCAGCAGAGGGAGCTCCTACGAGCAGTACTTC.

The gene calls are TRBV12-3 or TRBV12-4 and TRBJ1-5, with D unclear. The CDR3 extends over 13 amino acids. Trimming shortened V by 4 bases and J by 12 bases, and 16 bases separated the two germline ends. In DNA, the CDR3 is TGTGCCAGCAGTTCGGTCACAGACCGGCTCCAGCATTTT. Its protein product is CASSSVTDRLQHF.